The 8 T cell receptor beta chains below were found in one sample sequenced in a study of regulatory and conventional T cells in RAG deficiency. Data came from immunoSEQ multiplex PCR; TCRdb stores just in-frame clones and leaves some out. The sample carries roughly 32,000 clones, around 96% recorded once. The sorted conventional CD4+ T cells were CD25-low and CD127-high, with genomic DNA sequenced. These data were also reused for a study on regulatory T cells. That report notes: The PCR used 52 TRBV and 13 TRBJ primers.

Sequencing was performed on CD25- CD4+ T cells sorted from blood. The source is a human donor in good health.

This rearrangement joins TRBV6-5 to TRBJ1-2; perhaps TRBD1 as D (6 bases). This CDR3 spans 16 amino acids. Germline assignment: CDR1 MNHEY and CDR2 SVGAGI. The V and J ends lost 0 bases and 2 bases respectively, with 13 bases between them. DNA of the CDR3: TGTGCCAGCAGTTACTCTTTTCAACAGGGAAACTATGGCTACACCTTC. This codes for CASSYSFQQGNYGYTF.

The chain uses TRBV7-2 and TRBJ2-5; 9 bases fit TRBD2. The V segment lost 2 bases and the J segment 11 bases; nucleotides outside the gene matches: 9. The CDR3 extends over 14 amino acids. Germline-derived CDR1 and CDR2 are SGHTA and FQGNSA. CDR3 protein: CASSLHSAGGEQYF. CDR3 bases: TGTGCCAGCAGCTTACATTCGGCGGGGGGGGAGCAGTACTTC.

This rearrangement joins TRBV7-7 to TRBJ2-5; D may be TRBD1 (5 bases). Deletions cut 0 bases from V and 5 bases from J, with 10 bases between. CDR1 is SSHAT and CDR2 is FNYEAQ in the germline V gene (reference sequence). The CDR3 contains 14 residues. The CDR3 coding sequence is TGTGCCAGCAGCTTAGCAGGGGTGGGGGAGACCCAGTACTTC. Translating gives CASSLAGVGETQYF.

The gene calls are TRBV19 and TRBJ1-5, with TRBD1 identical over 9 bases. This CDR3 spans 16 amino acids. Germline V lookup: CDR1 LNHDA, CDR2 SQIVND (reference sequence). Trimming cost V 3 bases and J 4 bases; bases outside gene matches: 7. CDR3 amino acids: CASSIKIGTGNQPQHF. The CDR3 DNA is TGTGCCAGTAGTATTAAGATAGGGACAGGGAATCAGCCCCAGCATTTT.

V and J are TRBV7-2 and TRBJ2-7; possible D gene TRBD1, 6 bases. V lost 5 bases to trimming and J lost 3 bases, with 14 bases between them. Germline CDR1 is SGHTA and CDR2 is FQGNSA. CDR3 length: 14 residues. The CDR3 sequence: CASSPEPDSYEQYF. DNA for the CDR3: TGTGCCAGCAGCCCGGAACCGGACAGCTACGAGCAGTACTTC.

The J gene is TRBJ2-5, the V gene TRBV2; TRBD2 matches 8 bases. The CDR3 length is 14 residues. Germline CDR1 SNHLY, CDR2 FYNNEI. With V trimmed by 6 bases and J by 7 bases, 10 bases remained unmatched. CDR3 in DNA: TGTGCCAGCAGATTAGGGACTAGTATTGGGACCCAGTACTTC. This sequence encodes CASRLGTSIGTQYF.

This rearrangement joins TRBV20-1 to TRBJ1-1, with TRBD1 matching over 10 bases. V shed 5 bases, J shed 6 bases, and the junction held 0 bases outside the gene matches. The CDR3 runs to 11 residues. Germline V gene sequence: CDR1 DFQATT, CDR2 SNEGSKA (reference sequence). CDR3 region: CSAGQGAEAFF. The CDR3 region has the DNA TGCAGTGCTGGACAGGGGGCTGAAGCTTTCTTT.

The chain links TRBV5-1 to TRBJ2-5; TRBD1 matches at 8 bases. From germline, CDR1 is SGHRS and CDR2 YFSETQ. With V trimmed by 3 bases and J by 4 bases, 8 bases remained unmatched. The CDR3 is 15 amino acids. The CDR3 DNA reads TGCGCCAGCAGCTCCACCGGGACAGGAGGAGAGACCCAGTACTTC. Protein sequence: CASSSTGTGGETQYF.